A single sample is the source of the 26 T cell receptor beta chains below, sequenced in a study of T cell responses to AZD1222 COVID-19 vaccine. The repertoire was sequenced with immunoSEQ multiplex PCR; TCRdb's copy has only in-frame clones and lacks some. The sample records some 100,000 clones, 85% to 90% being singletons. Sample: peripheral blood, taken 28 days after the second AZD1222 dose. The source of these receptors is an adult who received the AZD1222 COVID-19 vaccine.

V gene TRBV6-5 combines with J gene TRBJ1-5, with 8 nucleotides matching TRBD1. The CDR3 has 13 residues. V lost 8 bases, J lost 4 bases, and 4 bases stayed unmatched. Germline V gives CDR1 MNHEY, CDR2 SVGAGI. CDR3 residues: CASGQGANQPQHF. For the CDR3, the DNA is TGTGCCAGCGGACAGGGAGCAAATCAGCCCCAGCATTTT.

This rearrangement joins TRBV4-3 to TRBJ1-5, with D uncertain. This CDR3 contains 15 residues. Looked up from germline, CDR1 is LGHNA and CDR2 is YSLEER. With 0 bases removed from V and 7 bases from J, the gap between germline ends came to 13 bases. CDR3 sequence reads: CASSQDKGIGQPQHF. The CDR3 nucleotides read TGCGCCAGCAGCCAAGATAAGGGAATCGGACAGCCCCAGCATTTT.

This clone was seen only once. The chain carries TRBV2 and TRBJ2-4; TRBD2 matches 7 bases. V shed 6 bases, J shed 0 bases, and the junction held 8 bases outside the gene matches. The CDR3 is made up of 16 amino acids. Germline V lookup: CDR1 SNHLY, CDR2 FYNNEI. For the CDR3, the DNA is TGTGCCAGCAGGCTGGGGGGGTCTTCAGCCAAAAACATTCAGTACTTC. This translates into CASRLGGSSAKNIQYF.

The chain has TRBV7-9 and TRBJ2-1; D is ambiguous. Deletions cut 5 bases from V and 7 bases from J, with 9 bases between. Germline V gene lookup returns CDR1 SEHNR and CDR2 FQNEAQ (reference sequence). CDR3 size: 12 residues. CDR3 region: CASSAVANEQFF. The CDR3 region has the DNA TGTGCCAGCAGCGCCGTAGCTAATGAGCAGTTCTTC.

This chain uses TRBV18 with TRBJ1-5, with unresolved D. CDR1 is KGHSH and CDR2 is LQKENI in the germline V gene. V lost 3 bases and J lost 4, with 7 bases in between. The length of the CDR3 is 13 residues. In nucleotides, the CDR3 is TGTGCCAGCTCACCGAATGAAAATCAGCCCCAGCATTTT. Protein product: CASSPNENQPQHF.

On this clone: The junction and the germline gene differ at one end; a read error may be behind it. The J gene is TRBJ2-7, the V gene TRBV29-1; D ambiguous. The CDR3 is 12 residues long. Per the germline V gene, CDR1 is SQVTM and CDR2 is ANQGSEA. Here the CDR3 DNA reads TGCAGCGTTGCAAAGGACCCCAAGGTTCACCCCTTC. Translated: CSVAKDPKVHPF.

Turning to this clone: Mismatch with germline at one junction end may stem from a read error. The chain links TRBV10-3 to TRBJ1-3, with TRBD1 identical over 10 bases. Germline values: CDR1 ENHRY, CDR2 SYGVKD. The CDR3 is 15 residues long. In DNA form, the CDR3 reads TGTGCCATCAGTGAGTCGAGAGGGACAGGGGCCTCCCAAGGTTTT. It specifies CAISESRGTGASQGF.

The V call is TRBV5-1, the J call TRBJ1-2, with D uncertain. V was shortened by 5 bases and J by 8 bases, with 16 bases between the two germline ends. The CDR3 length is 13 residues. Germline V gene data show CDR1 as SGHRS and CDR2 as YFSETQ. CDR3 in amino acids: CASSTDSMRGYTF. CDR3 DNA: TGCGCCAGCAGTACCGACTCTATGAGGGGCTACACCTTC. Supplemented by reference TRBV5-1 and TRBJ1-2, the full variable domain reads KAGVTQTPRYLIKTRGQQVTLSCSPISGHRSVSWYQQTPGQGLQFLFEYFSETQRNKGNFPGRFSGRQFSNSRSEMNVSTLELGDSALYLCASSTDSMRGYTFGSGTRLTVV.

This rearrangement joins TRBV6-6 to TRBJ2-3, with 7 bases aligning to TRBD2. This CDR3 has 14 amino acids. V dropped 6 bases and J dropped 0; count of bases not matched to a gene: 3. Germline assignment: CDR1 MNHNY and CDR2 SVGAGI (reference sequence). Here the CDR3 DNA reads TGTGCCAGCAGGCCCGGGGGGAGCACAGATACGCAGTATTTT. Its translation: CASRPGGSTDTQYF.

V and J are TRBV6-5 and TRBJ2-7, with D uncertain. V was shortened by 2 bases and J by 1 base, with 12 bases between the two germline ends. Germline CDR1 and CDR2: MNHEY and SVGAGI. CDR3 size: 15 residues. The CDR3 DNA sequence: TGTGCCAGCAGTTACGCTACCGAGAGGTCCTACGAGCAGTACTTC. It yields the protein CASSYATERSYEQYF.

This clone was seen only once. The rearrangement joins TRBV2 to TRBJ2-1, with D possibly being TRBD2 (6 bases). The CDR3 spans 16 residues. V lost 3 bases to trimming and J lost 5 bases, with 17 bases between them. Germline V gives CDR1 SNHLY, CDR2 FYNNEI. This chain's CDR3 is CASSDPWAAGNNEQFF. The CDR3 DNA sequence: TGTGCCAGCAGTGATCCTTGGGCGGCGGGAAACAATGAGCAGTTCTTC.

V is TRBV6-5 and J is TRBJ2-5; D gene unclear. Trimming cost V 2 bases and J 5 bases, with 9 bases left between them. CDR1 is MNHEY and CDR2 is SVGAGI in the germline V gene. CDR3 length: 13 amino acids. This chain's CDR3 is CASSYGEAETQYF. CDR3 DNA: TGTGCCAGCAGTTACGGCGAAGCGGAGACCCAGTACTTC.

V and J are TRBV7-3 and TRBJ2-3; D is uncertain. The CDR3 runs to 14 residues. Germline CDR1 SGHTA, CDR2 FQGTGA. The V gene lost 5 bases and the J gene lost 6 bases, with 15 bases spanning the gap. CDR3 coding DNA: TGTGCCAGCAGCCCAAATACCCGAGAGGATACGCAGTATTTT. It yields the protein CASSPNTREDTQYF.

CDR3 sequence (DNA): TGTGCCAGCAGCATGGGTGGTTATGAGACAGAGTTCTACAATGAGCAGTTCTTC. Translation gives CASSMGGYETEFYNEQFF. This rearrangement joins TRBV5-4 to TRBJ2-1; D may be TRBD1 (5 bases). The CDR3 totals 18 residues. V gave up 4 bases and J gave up 3 bases, with 23 bases separating them. Germline lookup yields CDR1 SGHNT and CDR2 YYREEE (reference sequence).

This chain joins TRBV7-9 and TRBJ1-5; D remains unclear. The CDR3 runs to 13 residues. Germline V lookup: CDR1 SEHNR, CDR2 FQNEAQ (reference sequence). With 1 base removed from V and 7 bases from J, the gap between germline ends came to 8 bases. This CDR3 is CASSLGTGQPQHF. The CDR3 DNA sequence: TGTGCCAGCAGCTTAGGGACTGGCCAGCCCCAGCATTTT.

This clone came up once. V is TRBV6-2 or TRBV6-3 and J is TRBJ1-5; 9 bases agree with TRBD1. The V segment lost 4 bases and the J segment 4 bases; nucleotides outside the gene matches: 5. This CDR3 region has 15 residues. CDR1 is MNHEY and CDR2 is SVGEGT in the germline V gene. The CDR3 spells CASSWTGTGNQPQHF. For the CDR3, the DNA is TGTGCCAGCAGTTGGACCGGGACAGGGAATCAGCCCCAGCATTTT.

The chain joins TRBV7-3 to TRBJ2-1; TRBD2 might be the D (6 bases). Germline CDR1 and CDR2: SGHTA and FQGTGA. The CDR3 contains 14 residues. Trimming left V 5 bases short and J 5 bases short, with 13 bases between. This CDR3 is CASSLGRDHNEQFF. DNA of the CDR3: TGTGCCAGCAGCCTGGGGCGGGACCACAATGAGCAGTTCTTC.

The rearrangement links TRBV19 to TRBJ1-6; TRBD1 agrees at 7 bases. The V and J ends lost 5 bases and 5 bases, in that order; junction bases with no gene match: 6. CDR3 length: 15 amino acids. CDR1 is LNHDA, CDR2 SQIVND, per germline (reference sequence). This chain's CDR3 is CASSAYRGNNSPLHF. CDR3 coding DNA: TGTGCCAGTAGTGCCTACAGGGGAAATAATTCACCCCTCCACTTT.

V usage is TRBV19 and J usage is TRBJ1-2; D possibly corresponds to TRBD1 (5 bases). The CDR3 is 14 amino acids. CDR1 is LNHDA and CDR2 is SQIVND in the germline V gene (reference sequence). With 5 bases removed from V and 3 bases from J, the gap between germline ends came to 13 bases. The CDR3 sequence is CASSRDSGYYGYTF. In DNA, the CDR3 is TGTGCCAGTAGTCGCGACAGTGGTTACTATGGCTACACCTTC.

The chain employs TRBV30 and TRBJ1-2; D call uncertain. Germline V gives CDR1 GTSNPN, CDR2 SVGIG (reference sequence). V lost 5 bases and J 0 bases, leaving 7 bases between the germline ends. CDR3 length: 12 residues. CDR3 in amino acids: CAWYQANYGYTF. The CDR3 nucleotides are TGTGCCTGGTACCAAGCTAACTATGGCTACACCTTC.

The V call is TRBV10-3, the J call TRBJ1-1, with TRBD1 matching 11 bases. Trimming cost V 7 bases and J 0 bases; bases outside gene matches: 10. Germline values: CDR1 ENHRY, CDR2 SYGVKD. CDR3 length: 17 amino acids. DNA of the CDR3: TGTGCCATCAAAGTCGGACAGGGGGCGACCATGAACACTGAAGCTTTCTTT. This encodes CAIKVGQGATMNTEAFF.

This rearrangement joins TRBV2 to TRBJ1-5, with TRBD1 matching 9 bases. Looked up from germline, CDR1 is SNHLY and CDR2 is FYNNEI. V was pared by 9 bases and J by 0 bases, with 3 bases of the junction left unmatched. This CDR3 spans 14 amino acids. CDR3 region: CARGTGNSNQPQHF. DNA for the CDR3: TGTGCCAGGGGGACAGGGAATAGCAATCAGCCCCAGCATTTT.

The chain has TRBV9 and TRBJ2-4; TRBD2 aligns across 7 bases. Germline assignment: CDR1 SGDLS and CDR2 YYNGEE. The junction had 8 bases not matched to a gene; V was cut back by 0 bases and J by 8 bases. The length of the CDR3 is 15 residues. The CDR3 sequence is CASSVDGLAVDIQYF. CDR3 nucleotide sequence: TGTGCCAGCAGCGTAGATGGGCTAGCGGTGGACATTCAGTACTTC.

The chain couples TRBV9 to TRBJ2-5; TRBD1 agrees at 11 bases. Per germline, CDR1 SGDLS and CDR2 YYNGEE. Trimming removed 3 bases from V and 4 bases from J; junction bases left unmatched: 5. This CDR3 region has 15 residues. For the CDR3, the DNA is TGTGCCAGCAGCGGCGGGACAGGGGGTGCAGAGACCCAGTACTTC. This encodes CASSGGTGGAETQYF.

The chain joins TRBV10-3 to TRBJ1-1; D not certain. The CDR3 is 16 residues long. CDR1 is ENHRY, CDR2 SYGVKD, per germline. The V end was cut by 0 bases, the J end by 1 base, with 12 bases between. CDR3 in DNA: TGTGCCATCAGTGAGTCTCGGGGAAAAGGGAACACTGAAGCTTTCTTT. This translates into CAISESRGKGNTEAFF.

The V call is TRBV3-1 (or the pseudogene TRBV3-2), the J call TRBJ2-5, with 13 bases that match TRBD2. CDR1 is LGHDT and CDR2 is YNNKEL in the germline V gene (reference sequence). The V gene end was trimmed by 1 base and the J gene end by 2 bases; junction bases not matched to a gene: 10. The length of the CDR3 is 19 residues. The CDR3 nucleotides are TGTGCCAGCAGCCAAGCTAGGCGGACTAGCGGGGGAACACAAGAGACCCAGTACTTC. Translated: CASSQARRTSGGTQETQYF.